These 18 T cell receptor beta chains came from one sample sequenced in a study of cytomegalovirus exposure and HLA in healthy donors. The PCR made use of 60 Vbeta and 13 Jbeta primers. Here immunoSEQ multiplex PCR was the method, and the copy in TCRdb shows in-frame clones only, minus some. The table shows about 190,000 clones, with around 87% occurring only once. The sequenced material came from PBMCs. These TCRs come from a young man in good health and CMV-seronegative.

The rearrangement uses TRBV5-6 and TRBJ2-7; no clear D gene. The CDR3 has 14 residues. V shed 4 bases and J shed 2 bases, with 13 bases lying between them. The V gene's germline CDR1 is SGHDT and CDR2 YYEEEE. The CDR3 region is CASSNLAQPYEQYF. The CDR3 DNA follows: TGTGCCAGCAGCAACCTGGCACAACCCTACGAGCAGTACTTC.

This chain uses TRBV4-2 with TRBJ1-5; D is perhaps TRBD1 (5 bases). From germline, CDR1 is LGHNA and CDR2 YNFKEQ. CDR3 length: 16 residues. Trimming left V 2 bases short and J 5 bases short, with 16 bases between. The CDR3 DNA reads TGTGCCAGCAGCCAAACATGGGGACGGGAGTATCAGCCCCAGCATTTT. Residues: CASSQTWGREYQPQHF.

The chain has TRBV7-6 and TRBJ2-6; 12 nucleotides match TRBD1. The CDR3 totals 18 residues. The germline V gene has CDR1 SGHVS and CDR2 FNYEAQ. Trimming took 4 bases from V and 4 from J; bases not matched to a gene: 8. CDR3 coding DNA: TGTGCCAGCAGCTCTCCGGGACAGGGGGCGGGGGGGGCCAACGTCCTGACTTTC. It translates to CASSSPGQGAGGANVLTF.

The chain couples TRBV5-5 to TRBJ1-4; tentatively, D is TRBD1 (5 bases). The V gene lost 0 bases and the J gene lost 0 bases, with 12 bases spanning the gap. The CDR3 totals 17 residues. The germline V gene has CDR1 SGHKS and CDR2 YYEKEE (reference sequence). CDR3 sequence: CASSLGTGTATNEKLFF. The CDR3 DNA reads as TGTGCCAGCAGCTTGGGAACAGGAACTGCAACTAATGAAAAACTGTTTTTT.

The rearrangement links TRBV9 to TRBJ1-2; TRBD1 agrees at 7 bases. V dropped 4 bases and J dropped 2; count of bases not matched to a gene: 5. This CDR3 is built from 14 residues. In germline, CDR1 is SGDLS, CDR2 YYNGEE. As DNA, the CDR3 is TGTGCCAGCAGCCAAGGACAGGCCAACTATGGCTACACCTTC. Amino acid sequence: CASSQGQANYGYTF.

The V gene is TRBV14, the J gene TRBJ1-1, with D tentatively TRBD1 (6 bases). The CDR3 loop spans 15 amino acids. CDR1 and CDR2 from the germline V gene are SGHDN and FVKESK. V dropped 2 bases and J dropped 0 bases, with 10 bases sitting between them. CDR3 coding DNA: TGTGCCAGCAGCCAACGACAGGCCATGAACACTGAAGCTTTCTTT. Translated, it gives CASSQRQAMNTEAFF. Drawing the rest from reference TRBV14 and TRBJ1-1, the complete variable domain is EAGVTQFPSHSVIEKGQTVTLRCDPISGHDNLYWYRRVMGKEIKFLLHFVKESKQDESGMPNNRFLAERTGGTYSTLKVQPAELEDSGVYFCASSQRQAMNTEAFFGQGTRLTVV.

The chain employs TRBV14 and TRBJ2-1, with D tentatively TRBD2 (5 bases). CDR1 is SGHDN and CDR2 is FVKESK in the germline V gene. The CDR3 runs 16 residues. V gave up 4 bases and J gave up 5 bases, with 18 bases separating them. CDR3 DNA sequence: TGTGCCAGCAGCCCCCTTCTCCGAGGGAGCCACAATGAGCAGTTCTTC. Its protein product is CASSPLLRGSHNEQFF. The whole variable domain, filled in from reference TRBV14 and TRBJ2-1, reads EAGVTQFPSHSVIEKGQTVTLRCDPISGHDNLYWYRRVMGKEIKFLLHFVKESKQDESGMPNNRFLAERTGGTYSTLKVQPAELEDSGVYFCASSPLLRGSHNEQFFGPGTRLTVL.

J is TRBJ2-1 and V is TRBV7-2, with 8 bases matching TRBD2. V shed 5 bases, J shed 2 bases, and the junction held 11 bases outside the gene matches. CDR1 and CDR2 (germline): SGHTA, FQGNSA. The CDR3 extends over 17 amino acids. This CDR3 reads CASSPGGVAGTYNEQFF. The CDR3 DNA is TGTGCCAGCAGCCCTGGGGGGGTAGCGGGAACCTACAATGAGCAGTTCTTC. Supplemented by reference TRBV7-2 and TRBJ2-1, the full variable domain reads GAGVSQSPSNKVTEKGKDVELRCDPISGHTALYWYRQSLGQGLEFLIYFQGNSAPDKSGLPSDRFSAERTGGSVSTLTIQRTQQEDSAVYLCASSPGGVAGTYNEQFFGPGTRLTVL.

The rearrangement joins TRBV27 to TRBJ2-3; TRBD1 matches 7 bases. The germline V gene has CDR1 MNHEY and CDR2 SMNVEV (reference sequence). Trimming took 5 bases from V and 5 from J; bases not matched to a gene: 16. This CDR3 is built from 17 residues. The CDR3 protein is CASSPLLTGATQDTQYF. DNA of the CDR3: TGTGCCAGCAGTCCTCTCCTTACAGGGGCCACGCAAGATACGCAGTATTTT.

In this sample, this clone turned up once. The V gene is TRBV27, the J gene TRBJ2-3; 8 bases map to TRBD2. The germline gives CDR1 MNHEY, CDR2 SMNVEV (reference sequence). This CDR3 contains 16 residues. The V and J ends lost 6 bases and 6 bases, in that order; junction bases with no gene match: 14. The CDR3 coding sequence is TGTGCCAGCAGCCCCCGGGTAGTAGCGGGATCTGATACGCAGTATTTT. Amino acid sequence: CASSPRVVAGSDTQYF.

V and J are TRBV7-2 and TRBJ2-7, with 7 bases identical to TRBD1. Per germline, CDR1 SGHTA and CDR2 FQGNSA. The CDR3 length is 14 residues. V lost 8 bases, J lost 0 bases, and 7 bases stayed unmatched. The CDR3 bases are TGTGCCAGCCTCGCACAGGGGTACTCCTACGAGCAGTACTTC. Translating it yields CASLAQGYSYEQYF.

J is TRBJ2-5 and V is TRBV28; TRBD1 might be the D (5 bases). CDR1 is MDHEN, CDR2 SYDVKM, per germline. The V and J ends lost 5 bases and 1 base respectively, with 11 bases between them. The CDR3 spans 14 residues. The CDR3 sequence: CASSPRQIQETQYF. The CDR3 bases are TGTGCCAGCAGTCCTAGACAGATCCAAGAGACCCAGTACTTC. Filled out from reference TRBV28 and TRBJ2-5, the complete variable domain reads DVKVTQSSRYLVKRTGEKVFLECVQDMDHENMFWYRQDPGLGLRLIYFSYDVKMKEKGDIPEGYSVSREKKERFSLILESASTNQTSMYLCASSPRQIQETQYFGPGTRLLVL.

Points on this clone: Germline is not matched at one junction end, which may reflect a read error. The CDR3 sequence: CASSEKGTGANGLTF. The CDR3 bases are TGTGCCAGCAGTGAAAAGGGGACTGGGGCCAACGGCCTGACTTTC. The chain recombines TRBV6-1 with TRBJ2-6; tentatively, D is TRBD2 (6 bases). The length of the CDR3 is 15 residues. CDR1 is MNHNS, CDR2 SASEGT, per germline.

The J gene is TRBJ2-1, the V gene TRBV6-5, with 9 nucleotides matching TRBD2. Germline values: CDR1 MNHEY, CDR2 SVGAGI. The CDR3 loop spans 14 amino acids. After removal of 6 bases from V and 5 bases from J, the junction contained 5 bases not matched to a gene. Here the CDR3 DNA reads TGTGCCAGCAGCAGGGGACTAGCACACAATGAGCAGTTCTTC. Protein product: CASSRGLAHNEQFF.

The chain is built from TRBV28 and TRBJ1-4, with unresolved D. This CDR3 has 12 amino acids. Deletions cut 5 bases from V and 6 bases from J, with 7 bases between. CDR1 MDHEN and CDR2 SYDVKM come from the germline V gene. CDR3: CASSPPYEKLFF. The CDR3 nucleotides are TGTGCCAGCAGTCCCCCCTATGAAAAACTGTTTTTT.

The CDR3 sequence is CASSGRVTSPLHF. The CDR3 DNA reads TGTGCCAGCAGCGGCAGGGTGACTTCACCCCTCCACTTT. V and J are TRBV27 and TRBJ1-6; tentative D call: TRBD1 (5 bases). The germline gives CDR1 MNHEY, CDR2 SMNVEV (reference sequence). The CDR3 is 13 residues long. Trimming shortened V by 6 bases and J by 9 bases, and 12 bases separated the two germline ends.

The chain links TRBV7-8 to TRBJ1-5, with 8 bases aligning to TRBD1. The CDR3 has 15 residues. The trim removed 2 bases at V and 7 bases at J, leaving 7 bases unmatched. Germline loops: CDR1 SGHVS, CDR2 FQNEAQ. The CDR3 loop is CASSLYTGGGQPQHF. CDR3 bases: TGTGCCAGCAGCTTATATACAGGGGGAGGCCAGCCCCAGCATTTT. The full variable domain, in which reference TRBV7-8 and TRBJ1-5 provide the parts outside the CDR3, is GAGVSQSPRYKVAKRGQDVALRCDPISGHVSLFWYQQALGQGPEFLTYFQNEAQLDKSGLPSDRFFAERPEGSVSTLKIQRTQQEDSAVYLCASSLYTGGGQPQHFGDGTRLSIL.

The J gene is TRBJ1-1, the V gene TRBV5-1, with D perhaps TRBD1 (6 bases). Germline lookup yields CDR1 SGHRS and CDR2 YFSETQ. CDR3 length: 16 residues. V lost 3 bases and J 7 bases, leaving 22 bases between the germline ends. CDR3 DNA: TGCGCCAGCAGCTCAGTCGCGTACAGGGTAGCGGGTGAAGCTTTCTTT. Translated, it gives CASSSVAYRVAGEAFF.